The present TCR beta chain was sequenced within a study of cytomegalovirus exposure and HLA in healthy donors (dated by TCRdb to 2016 to 2017). Regarding the research as a whole: According to an earlier analysis of a few hundred of the donors, some 170 million T cells yielded over 90 million unique TCR beta sequences and about 280 Gb of sequence data. Roughly 300 gigabases of sequencing data and 70 million to 100 million unique TCR sequences made up an early release that covered some 640 HLA-typed donors. Among the roughly 400 genotyped donors, roughly 80% belonged to the genetic ancestry cluster associated with self-reported Caucasian donors. The study aimed to test whether signatures of past pathogen exposure could be identified by cataloging public T cell receptors. The T cell repertoires of about 700 subjects were profiled by immunosequencing and related to cytomegalovirus serostatus. Besides the first cohort of 666 subjects, a separate validation cohort made up of around 120 different subjects was used. The study combined high-throughput TCR immunosequencing, statistical association of individual TCRs with disease status, and machine learning to predict cytomegalovirus infection status. A later analysis re-analyzed previously published TCR beta repertoires from 500 to 700 donors and added high-resolution HLA genotyping to study TCR occurrence patterns. Rather than using new phenotypic data, the later analysis identified candidate immune exposures from TCR beta sequences and from how often those sequences occurred across donors. An earlier analysis of roughly 600 of the donors used high-throughput TCR beta sequencing to judge whether each TCR beta V gene segment behaved as functional or pseudogenic. Donor age, sex, ethnicity and CMV serostatus were collected together with the repertoire data. In a later genetic analysis, genome-wide SNP genotypes for about 65% of the 666 donors were used, and that subset was treated as a discovery cohort. Every repertoire in the discovery cohort had been generated on one and the same sequencing platform. HLA typing covered class I and class II loci at four-digit resolution. Typing coverage differed by locus: A, B, C, DRB1 and DQB1 were typed in about 629-630 donors, DQA1 in about 560, DPA1 in 600 to 610, and DPB1 in roughly 450. Because of strong linkage in the cohort, roughly five DR-DQ haplotypes were treated as single units for association and clustering. Across roughly 420 genotyped donors of the cohort, an average of approximately 240,000 unique TCR beta nucleotide sequences per donor were sequenced, and about a sixth of those sequences were non-productive. The research as a whole found: When HLA alleles, especially DR and DQ, strongly co-occurred, attributing TCR associations to individual alleles was difficult. According to a later analysis, TCR association rates differed among HLA loci, with DRB1 alleles showing the most associated TCRs and HLA-C alleles showing the fewest. In an earlier analysis of under 600 of the donors, most TCR beta V segments were observed in productive rearrangements about 87% or about 30% of the time, broadly matching IMGT annotations. Compared with equally common non-associated chains, HLA-associated TCR beta chains in a later analysis were more clonally expanded and had lower generation probabilities. A later analysis associated about 17,000 TCR beta sequences with specific HLA alleles at a false discovery rate of 0.05. Because some donors lacked HLA typing at each locus, the association tests relied only on the typed subset. In vitro tests confirmed that a few of the cytomegalovirus-associated TCR beta chains recognize cytomegalovirus antigens. Most TCR sequences were seen in very few donors, while some public TCRs were found in many individuals. A total of about 180 TCR beta chains were listed by the study as associated with cytomegalovirus. Only TCR beta chains were sequenced in this cohort, and the absence of alpha or paired-chain data limited detectable features. Some IMGT-functional V segments, including TRBV6-2 and TRBV6-3, could not be distinguished by the 87-base-pair reads and were therefore excluded. A further reported finding was that TCR beta sequences accurately predicted the HLA-A and HLA-B alleles for most subjects in the first cohort. Several of the top co-occurrence clusters appeared to be linked to parvovirus B19, influenza, CMV and Epstein-Barr virus, according to a later analysis. A later genetic analysis associated a missense DCLRE1C variant with V-gene and J-gene trimming of TCR beta chains, and an independent cohort replicated the association. A later analysis found that most CMV-associated TCR beta chains appeared HLA-restricted, with HLA associations seemingly driven largely by CMV exposure. For the cohort, immune exposure information was limited to CMV serostatus. The presence/absence analyses assumed that sequencing depth was roughly uniform across donors, and that assumption may not be true. Correlated functional status among segregating V segments might be attributable to linkage disequilibrium, but an unknown experimental factor could not be ruled out. The classifier was reported to diagnose cytomegalovirus status with high specificity and sensitivity in both the original cohort and the validation cohort. In a later genetic analysis, fewer N-insertions in productive TCRs were reported among donors in an Asian-associated ancestry cluster than the approximately 630-donor mean. The authors suggested that the approach could potentially be extended to other disease states and immunological phenotypes. A group of highly shared sequence variants was considered likely to be a technical artifact of the sequencing pipeline. Because counts were too low, seventeen rarely observed V segments, including chromosome 9 orphons, were excluded from the earlier analysis of 587 of the donors.

Turning to this clone: No antigen is known for it. Base quality data are lacking; no much larger clone is found one base away.

In total, 500 to 700 healthy bone marrow donors made up the cohort. Cohort members were all nominally healthy when sampled, although unrecorded immune exposures were likely present. The donor was CMV seronegative and belonged to the group of under 400 seronegative cohort members. A peripheral blood sample was provided by each donor, and peripheral blood mononuclear cells were used for TCR beta sequencing. Genomic DNA extraction from the blood cell samples was performed with the Qiagen DNeasy Blood Extraction Kit. The germline V gene specifies MNHEY as CDR1 and SVGAGI as CDR2. The CDR3 runs 15 residues from the cysteine to the phenylalanine. Just the 45-base CDR3 DNA is kept, in frame starting at base 1. V and J are truncated by 5 bases and 4 bases respectively, leaving an intervening sequence of 17 bases. Libraries were prepared through the immunoSEQ multiplex PCR assay. A mixture of 60 forward primers for TCR Vbeta segments and 13 reverse primers for TCR Jbeta segments was used in the multiplex PCR. A multiplex PCR assay on genomic DNA amplified the CDR3 region of rearranged TCR beta genes. The Illumina HiSeq System was used to sequence the amplified TCR beta libraries as 87-base-pair reads. The published analysis was carried out like this. In a later analysis, some 80 million unique TCR beta chains were counted across the 650 to 700 repertoires, and approximately 11 million of these chains were shared by at least two donors. A nearest-neighbor algorithm error-corrected the raw reads and collapsed the reads into unique sequences, merging closely related sequences to remove PCR and sequencing errors. CDR3 sequences were aligned to IMGT reference sequences to assign V, D and J gene segments. For a sequence to be retained, at least a six-nucleotide match to both a V gene segment and a J gene segment was required. A rearrangement counted as productive if the CDR3 had no stop codons and remained in frame with V and J, and every other rearrangement counted as non-productive. Following IMGT convention, CDR3 was defined as the stretch from the second conserved V-encoded cysteine to the conserved J-encoded phenylalanine. Sequences without an unambiguous match to a single V gene segment were excluded from the earlier analysis of about 600 of the donors. An earlier analysis of fewer than 750 of the donors called V segments functional above 56.7% productive rearrangements and segregating when the between-donor standard deviation exceeded 5%. A statistical classification framework was built to diagnose cytomegalovirus status from the catalog of TCR beta chain sequences. A later analysis assigned V and J genes by comparing TCR nucleotide sequences with IMGT/GENE-DB human TR gene sequences. The TCRdist pipeline was used in a later analysis to assign CDR3 sequences and most-parsimonious VDJ recombination scenarios. A later analysis defined each TCR beta chain by its CDR3 amino acid sequence plus V-gene family, and excluded reads lacking a unique V-gene family. To address suspected cross-contamination and a sequencing artifact, a later analysis removed around 600 highly shared, low-generation-probability nucleotide sequences. In a later analysis, a clonal expansion index for each public chain was calculated from normalized within-repertoire ranks of inferred template counts. A later analysis computed generation probabilities with a VDJ recombination model fitted to out-of-frame rearrangements, and checked the results against IGoR. In a later analysis, TCR-TCR, TCR-HLA and TCR-CMV co-occurrence was scored with hypergeometric tests, and a repertoire-size bias correction was applied to TCR pairs. A later analysis estimated false discovery rates by permuting HLA or CMV assignments 20 times. In a later analysis, co-occurring TCRs were grouped using DBSCAN, with TCRdist sequence similarity added in when clustering inside HLA-allele-positive subsets. For co-occurrence clustering, repertoires with fewer than 30,000 or more than 120,000 public chains were excluded, along with five repertoires with anomalous nucleotide sharing. TCRdb holds this immuneACCESS table with in-frame rearrangements only. Some clones are missing; in checked studies, unresolved V genes explain under half, and the rest has no known cause. That table furnishes V, J and clone size, whereas the DNA furnished D and trimming. The sample yields 100,000 or so clones; under 85% were counted once. The leading ten clones occupy 1.5% to 2% of the sample.

This TCR came from a woman in her forties in good health and CMV-seronegative. Sequenced input: PBMCs. This sequence uses TRBV6-5 and TRBJ2-5; possibly the D gene is TRBD2, per 5 matching bases. CDR3 sequence: CASSTTWRLRETQYF. The base sequence is TGTGCCAGCAGTACCACCTGGAGGTTGCGAGAGACCCAGTACTTC.